Detailed here is one T cell receptor beta chain. The target of this receptor is not known. No base quality values were provided; no much bigger clone lies one nucleotide off. The germline V gene encodes CDR1 SGHVS and CDR2 FQNEAQ. The CDR3 covers 15 residues, taking in both the cysteine and the phenylalanine. The read is trimmed to its CDR3 DNA, 45 bases read in frame from base 1. Trimming at the junction amounts to 5 bases on V and 2 bases on J, and the germline ends lie 15 bases apart. The immunoSEQ Assay, a bias-controlled multiplex PCR, was used to amplify TCRbeta CDR3 regions from genomic DNA. On the authors' methods: The number of nucleated cells in each sample was estimated from the amplification of reference gene primers within the assay. To quantify the absolute abundance of each unique TCRbeta CDR3 rearrangement, sequence reads were collapsed and filtered. For each sample, productive Simpson clonality was calculated by taking the square root of Simpson's diversity index across productive rearrangements. Imported from immuneACCESS, the table was reduced by TCRdb to in-frame sequences with V and J called. These copies leave out some clones; in studies compared against another copy, an unresolved V gene accounts for under half, and the cause of the remainder is not known. V and J calls and clone size are as listed in that table; D and trimming were resolved from the DNA. This sample lists tens of thousands of clones; about nine tenths were detected once. The top ten hold roughly 5% of the sample.

Whole blood was collected in K2EDTA tubes by collaborating institutions according to the institutions' own protocols. For TCRbeta analysis, collaborator samples were shipped as frozen whole blood, as isolated PBMCs, or as DNA extracted from either sample type. This entry is derived from a study of blood T cell repertoires in COVID-19 (dated by TCRdb to 2020 to 2022). Regarding the study in general: The collaborator samples originated in the United States, Italy and Spain and spanned the acute and convalescent phases of COVID-19. The repertoires were released in a freely available public database meant as a resource for research on the immune response to SARS-CoV-2. The samples were drawn from two sources: the first 160 participants of the ongoing ImmuneRACE study, and 950 to 1,500 subjects contributed by 6 global collaborators. Where available, HLA class I and class II types were obtained from metadata supplied by the sample provider rather than from assay-based typing. Sample metadata almost always included a de-identified subject ID, COVID-19 status, age in years and sex. The dataset comprised deeply sampled blood TCRbeta repertoires from subjects exposed to, actively infected with, or recovered from COVID-19. The prospective study material was composed of cDNA or gDNA derived from T cells, B-cell-depleted T cells, or PBMCs.

What the authors observed across the whole study: Clinical and demographic metadata were provided uncurated, with the amount varying by source and participant.

The TCR comes from a human donor in a cohort sampled during active COVID-19. This receptor chain uses TRBV7-8 and TRBJ1-1, and possibly TRBD1, on 6 matching bases. The sequenced material came from peripheral blood. The encoded CDR3 is CASSPPGTPNTEAFF. At the DNA level, the sequence is TGTGCCAGCAGCCCACCCGGGACACCCAACACTGAAGCTTTCTTT. The CDR3, completed at both ends by the reference TRBV7-8 and TRBJ1-1 genes, gives the full variable domain GAGVSQSPRYKVAKRGQDVALRCDPISGHVSLFWYQQALGQGPEFLTYFQNEAQLDKSGLPSDRFFAERPEGSVSTLKIQRTQQEDSAVYLCASSPPGTPNTEAFFGQGTRLTVV.